A selection of T cell receptor beta chains follows, all from one sample in a study of technical replicates of blood from a few donors. Using immunoSEQ multiplex PCR, the repertoire was profiled, and TCRdb retains in-frame clones only, with some absent. The sample carries about 74,000 clones, 80% to 90% recorded once. Source material: PBMCs. The receptor source for this set is a human donor in good health. Some clones in this sample may be carry-over from other donors' samples. CDR3s include the opening cysteine and the closing phenylalanine or tryptophan. Fields, in order: CDR3 length, V gene, D gene, J gene, CDR3 protein. The D gene is left open where the match is weak.

CDR3 length: 14
V gene: TRBV5-4
D gene: TRBD2
J gene: TRBJ2-5
CDR3 protein: CASSLEGGPETQYF

CDR3 length: 13
V gene: TRBV28
D gene: NA
J gene: TRBJ2-6
CDR3 protein: CASSPAGANVLTF

CDR3 length: 16
V gene: TRBV6-1
D gene: TRBD1
J gene: TRBJ1-3
CDR3 protein: CASSGPTGDSGNTIYF

CDR3 length: 14
V gene: TRBV6-1
D gene: TRBD2
J gene: TRBJ2-7
CDR3 protein: CASSEAGGDSVPYF

CDR3 length: 14
V gene: TRBV29-1
D gene: NA
J gene: TRBJ1-2
CDR3 protein: CSVEDQNGSIGYTF

CDR3 length: 16
V gene: TRBV4-1
D gene: TRBD1
J gene: TRBJ2-6
CDR3 protein: CASSQTGVSGANVLTF

CDR3 length: 14
V gene: TRBV5-1
D gene: NA
J gene: TRBJ1-1
CDR3 protein: CASSLDGVRTEAFF

CDR3 length: 15
V gene: TRBV19
D gene: TRBD1
J gene: TRBJ2-1
CDR3 protein: CASSIGTGGHNEQFF

CDR3 length: 14
V gene: TRBV15
D gene: NA
J gene: TRBJ1-5
CDR3 protein: CATSRSRAVGAQHF

CDR3 length: 14
V gene: TRBV6-6
D gene: TRBD1
J gene: TRBJ2-7
CDR3 protein: CASREGALGYEQYF

CDR3 length: 15
V gene: TRBV7-2
D gene: TRBD1
J gene: TRBJ1-1
CDR3 protein: CASSGTTGVFSEAFF

CDR3 length: 16
V gene: TRBV4-1
D gene: NA
J gene: TRBJ1-2
CDR3 protein: CASSQESSAANYGYTF

CDR3 length: 15
V gene: TRBV7-2
D gene: NA
J gene: TRBJ1-6
CDR3 protein: CASSYPPGRNSPLHF

CDR3 length: 16
V gene: TRBV29-1
D gene: NA
J gene: TRBJ1-1
CDR3 protein: CSVEDRRAAMNTEAFF

CDR3 length: 13
V gene: TRBV6-1
D gene: NA
J gene: TRBJ1-5
CDR3 protein: CASSDEQGQPQHF

CDR3 length: 15
V gene: TRBV15
D gene: NA
J gene: TRBJ2-2
CDR3 protein: CATSIPGQNTGELFF

CDR3 length: 12
V gene: TRBV5-1
D gene: NA
J gene: TRBJ2-7
CDR3 protein: CASSPSSYEQYF

CDR3 length: 17
V gene: TRBV5-1
D gene: TRBD2
J gene: TRBJ2-7
CDR3 protein: CASSLGLAGGLFYEQYF

CDR3 length: 14
V gene: TRBV18
D gene: TRBD1
J gene: TRBJ1-2
CDR3 protein: CASSPDRGIYGYTF

CDR3 length: 16
V gene: TRBV7-2
D gene: TRBD2
J gene: TRBJ2-4
CDR3 protein: CASSRGPSGTENIQYF

CDR3 length: 14
V gene: TRBV18
D gene: NA
J gene: TRBJ1-5
CDR3 protein: CASSTNRDNQPQHF

CDR3 length: 14
V gene: TRBV25-1
D gene: TRBD2
J gene: TRBJ2-5
CDR3 protein: CASRFGGVRETQYF

CDR3 length: 13
V gene: TRBV9
D gene: NA
J gene: TRBJ1-5
CDR3 protein: CASSARGNQPQHF

CDR3 length: 15
V gene: TRBV7-2
D gene: TRBD2
J gene: TRBJ2-3
CDR3 protein: CASSSLAASTDTQYF

CDR3 length: 14
V gene: TRBV6-1
D gene: NA
J gene: TRBJ1-6
CDR3 protein: CASSSSGDNSPLHF

CDR3 length: 14
V gene: TRBV5-4
D gene: NA
J gene: TRBJ1-1
CDR3 protein: CASGPLRGSTEAFF

CDR3 length: 13
V gene: TRBV7-6
D gene: NA
J gene: TRBJ2-1
CDR3 protein: CASSSTNFGEQFF

CDR3 length: 15
V gene: TRBV11-1
D gene: TRBD1
J gene: TRBJ1-5
CDR3 protein: CASSPVTGVDQPQHF

CDR3 length: 17
V gene: TRBV29-1
D gene: TRBD2
J gene: TRBJ2-1
CDR3 protein: CSVLGTSGLWGYNEQFF

CDR3 length: 15
V gene: TRBV6-5
D gene: NA
J gene: TRBJ2-5
CDR3 protein: CASSFWGQGGETQYF

CDR3 length: 14
V gene: TRBV7-2
D gene: TRBD1
J gene: TRBJ2-7
CDR3 protein: CASSQYGQGHEQYF

CDR3 length: 15
V gene: TRBV10-3
D gene: TRBD2
J gene: TRBJ2-7
CDR3 protein: CAINSGRAGAYEQYF

CDR3 length: 13
V gene: TRBV11-3
D gene: NA
J gene: TRBJ1-1
CDR3 protein: CASSLQGRTEAFF

CDR3 length: 14
V gene: TRBV5-1
D gene: NA
J gene: TRBJ1-1
CDR3 protein: CASSLGGLNTEAFF

CDR3 length: 17
V gene: TRBV7-8
D gene: TRBD2
J gene: TRBJ2-1
CDR3 protein: CASSRLWAGDFYNEQFF

CDR3 length: 14
V gene: TRBV2
D gene: TRBD2
J gene: TRBJ2-5
CDR3 protein: CARLKVAGKETQYF